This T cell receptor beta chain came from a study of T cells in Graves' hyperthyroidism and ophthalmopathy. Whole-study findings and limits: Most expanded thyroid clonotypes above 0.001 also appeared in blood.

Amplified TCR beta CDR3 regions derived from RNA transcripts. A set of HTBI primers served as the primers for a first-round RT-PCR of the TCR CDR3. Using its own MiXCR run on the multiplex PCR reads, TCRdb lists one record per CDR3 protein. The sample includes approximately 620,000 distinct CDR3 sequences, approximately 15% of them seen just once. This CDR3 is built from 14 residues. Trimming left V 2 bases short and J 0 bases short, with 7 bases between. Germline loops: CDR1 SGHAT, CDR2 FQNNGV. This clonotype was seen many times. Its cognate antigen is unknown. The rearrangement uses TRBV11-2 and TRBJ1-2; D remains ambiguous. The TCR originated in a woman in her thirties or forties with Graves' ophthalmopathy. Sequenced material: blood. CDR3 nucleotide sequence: TGTGCCAGCAGCTTAATCAGAGCTAACTATGGCTACACCTTC. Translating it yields CASSLIRANYGYTF.